This T cell receptor (beta chain) is from a study of blood T cells in healthy people across ages. From germline, CDR1 is MDHEN and CDR2 SYDVKM. J gave up 13 bases and V 3 bases, and 19 bases lay outside the gene matches. This CDR3 contains 17 residues. General study results and limits: Estimated diversity that came from one million T cells was considered an underestimate.

Concerning this clonotype: What it recognizes is unknown.

Together with a sample-barcoded 5' primer, a J-beta primer mix was included in a second PCR lasting roughly 6 to 12 cycles. TCRdb re-called the 5' RACE reads through MiXCR, storing one row per CDR3 protein. The table has 700,000 to 800,000 distinct CDR3 sequences, roughly 44% seen once. Sequences were obtained from blood. The J gene is TRBJ2-4, the V gene TRBV28; TRBD1 agrees at 9 bases. This clonotype originated in a woman between 55 and 75 years old in good health. CDR3 DNA sequence: TGTGCCAGCAGTTTGGCAGTAGGGGACAGGGTCAACAATGAGCAGTACTTC. It specifies CASSLAVGDRVNNEQYF.